A single TCR beta chain is shown here with its context. The target antigen is unknown. Per germline, CDR1 SSHAT and CDR2 FNYEAQ (reference sequence). There are 15 residues in the CDR3. The data originate from a study of CXCR3-negative and CXCR3-positive naive CD8 T cells. Study-level results: CXCR3-positive naive cells carried more hydrophobic TRB CDR3s than CXCR3-negative ones.

UMI-labeled TRB cDNA libraries were prepared by 5' RACE. TCRdb re-called the 5' RACE reads; every CDR3 protein appears as one record, without DNA. The specimen's table records about 130,000 distinct CDR3 sequences. This clonotype was obtained from a human donor in good health. Some clones in this sample may be carry-over from other donors' samples. Sequenced material: naive CXCR3+ CD8+ T cells from blood. The subset was: CD45RO-CCR7+CD27+CD95- naive CD8+ T cells expressing CXCR3 (TNR3+). The chain links TRBV7-7 to TRBJ2-3; TCRdb's D gene call, TRBD1, goes unchecked for lack of DNA. The CDR3 loop is CASSRQTGSTDTQYF. The whole variable domain, filled in from reference TRBV7-7 and TRBJ2-3, reads GAGVSQSPRYKVTKRGQDVTLRCDPISSHATLYWYQQALGQGPEFLTYFNYEAQPDKSGLPSDRFSAERPEGSISTLTIQRTEQRDSAMYRCASSRQTGSTDTQYFGPGTRLTVL.